This T cell receptor (beta chain) was captured by sequencing in a study of cytomegalovirus exposure and HLA in healthy donors. V trimming: 3 bases; J trimming: 0 bases; junction bases outside the gene matches: 5. This CDR3 is 16 amino acids long. CDR1 is ENHRY, CDR2 SYGVKD, per germline. Sequencing used immunoSEQ multiplex PCR; TCRdb keeps in-frame clones, though not all of them. The sample yields 120,000 to 150,000 clones, roughly nine tenths seen once. The sequence was collected from a man between 18 and 35 years old in good health and CMV-seronegative. The chain joins TRBV10-3 to TRBJ2-7; 10 bases are a match to TRBD2. Sequenced input: PBMCs. The CDR3 nucleotides read TGTGCCATCAGTGACAGGACTAGCGGTAACTCCTACGAGCAGTACTTC. Translating it yields CAISDRTSGNSYEQYF.